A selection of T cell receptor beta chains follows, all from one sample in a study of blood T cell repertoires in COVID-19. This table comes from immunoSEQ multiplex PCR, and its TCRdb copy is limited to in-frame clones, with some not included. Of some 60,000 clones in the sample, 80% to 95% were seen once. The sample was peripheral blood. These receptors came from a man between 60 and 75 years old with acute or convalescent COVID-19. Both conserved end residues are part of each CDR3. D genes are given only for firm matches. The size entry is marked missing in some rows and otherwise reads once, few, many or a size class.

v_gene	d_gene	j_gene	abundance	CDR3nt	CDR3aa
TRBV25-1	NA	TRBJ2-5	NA	TGTGCCAGCAGTGGAGGCGGGGAAACGGAGACCCAGTACTTC	CASSGGGETETQYF
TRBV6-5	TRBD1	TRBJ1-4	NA	TGTGCCAGCAGTTACTCGGGACAGGGGAGGTTGGAAAAACTGTTTTTT	CASSYSGQGRLEKLFF
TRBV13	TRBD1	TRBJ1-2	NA	TGTGCCAGCAGCTTAAGACGCCGGGACAGCTATGGCTACACCTTC	CASSLRRRDSYGYTF
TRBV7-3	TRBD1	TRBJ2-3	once	TGTGCCAGCAGCTTAATGCAGGGGGCAGATACGCAGTATTTT	CASSLMQGADTQYF
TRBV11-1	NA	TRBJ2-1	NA	TGTGCCAGCAGCTTAGGGACTTACTCCTACAATGAGCAGTTCTTC	CASSLGTYSYNEQFF
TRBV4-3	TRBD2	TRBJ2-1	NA	TGCGCCAGCAGCCGGCCTCTCGCGGGAGGGCTTGGTGAGCAGTTCTTC	CASSRPLAGGLGEQFF
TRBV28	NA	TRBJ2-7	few	TGTGCCAGCAGTCCCCGGGGTTACAGCTCCTACGAGCAGTACTTC	CASSPRGYSSYEQYF
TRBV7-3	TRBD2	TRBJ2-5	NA	TGTGCCAGCAGCCCTAGCGGGAGGGGAGAGACCCAGTACTTC	CASSPSGRGETQYF
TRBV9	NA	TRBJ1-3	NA	TGTGCCAGCAGCGTAGTTCCAGGCTCTGGAAACACCATATATTTT	CASSVVPGSGNTIYF
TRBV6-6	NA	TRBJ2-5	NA	TGTGCCAGCAGTTTCCGACAGGTTCGTGGAGAGACCCAGTACTTC	CASSFRQVRGETQYF
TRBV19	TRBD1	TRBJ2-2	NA	TGTGCCAGTAGTCCTGACAGGGTGGCCGGGGAGCTGTTTTTT	CASSPDRVAGELFF
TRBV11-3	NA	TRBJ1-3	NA	TGTGCCAGCAGCTCGTGGTTGGGAGACTACTCTGGAAACACCATATATTTT	CASSSWLGDYSGNTIYF
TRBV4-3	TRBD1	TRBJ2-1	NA	TGCGCCAGCAGCCCATATAACACAGGGGTGGGTGAGCAGTTCTTC	CASSPYNTGVGEQFF
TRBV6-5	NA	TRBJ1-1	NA	TGTGCCAGCCTCGGGACACTGAACACTGAAGCTTTCTTT	CASLGTLNTEAFF
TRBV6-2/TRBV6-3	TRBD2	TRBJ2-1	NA	TGTGCCAGCAGTCCACCCGGACTAGCGGGACCCTACAATGAGCAGTTCTTC	CASSPPGLAGPYNEQFF
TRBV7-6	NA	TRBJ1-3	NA	TGTGCCAGCAGCTTAGCGAGGCAACACTCTGGAAACACCATATATTTT	CASSLARQHSGNTIYF
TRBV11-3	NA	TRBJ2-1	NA	TGTGCCAGCAGCCCTCATGGGGGCGGTGGAGCGGACGCTTACAATGAGCAGTTCTTC	CASSPHGGGGADAYNEQFF
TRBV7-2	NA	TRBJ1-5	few	TGTGCCAGCAGCCGCGAAGCGAGCAATCAGCCCCAGCATTTT	CASSREASNQPQHF
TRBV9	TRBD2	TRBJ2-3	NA	TGTGCCAGCAGCTATTCCTTTTGGGGAGGGGGCACAGATACGCAGTATTTT	CASSYSFWGGGTDTQYF
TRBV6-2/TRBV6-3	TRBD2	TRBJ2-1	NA	TGTGCCAGCAGTTACTCTGGCGGGAGACGGGGTAGTGAGCAGTTCTTC	CASSYSGGRRGSEQFF
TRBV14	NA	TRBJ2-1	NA	TGTGCCAGCAGCCAAGCAGGGATCAATGAGCAGTTCTTC	CASSQAGINEQFF
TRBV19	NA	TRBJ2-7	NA	TGTGCCAGTAGTATTTCGCGTTCCTACGAGCAGTACTTC	CASSISRSYEQYF
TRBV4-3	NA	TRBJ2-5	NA	TGCGCCAGCAGCCCAGACCTGAGCCAAGAGACCCAGTACTTC	CASSPDLSQETQYF
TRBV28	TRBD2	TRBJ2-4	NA	TGTGCCAGCAGTTTTCTAGCGGGAGCCAAAAACATTCAGTACTTC	CASSFLAGAKNIQYF
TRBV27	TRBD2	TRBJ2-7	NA	TGTGCCAGCAGTCCCCGGGGACTAGTCGGAGAGCAGTACTTC	CASSPRGLVGEQYF
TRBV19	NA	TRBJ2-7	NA	TGTGCCAGTAGTAGGGGGACATCCTCCTACGAGCAGTACTTC	CASSRGTSSYEQYF
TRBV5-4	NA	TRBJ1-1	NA	TGTGCCAGCAGGGGCAGCCCGAACACTGAAGCTTTCTTT	CASRGSPNTEAFF
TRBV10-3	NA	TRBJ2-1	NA	TGTGCCATCAGTGAAGGCGGCCATGAGCAGTTCTTC	CAISEGGHEQFF
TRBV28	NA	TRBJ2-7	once	TGTGCCAGCCGAACCCCAAGGGGTAACTACTACGAGCAGTACTTC	CASRTPRGNYYEQYF